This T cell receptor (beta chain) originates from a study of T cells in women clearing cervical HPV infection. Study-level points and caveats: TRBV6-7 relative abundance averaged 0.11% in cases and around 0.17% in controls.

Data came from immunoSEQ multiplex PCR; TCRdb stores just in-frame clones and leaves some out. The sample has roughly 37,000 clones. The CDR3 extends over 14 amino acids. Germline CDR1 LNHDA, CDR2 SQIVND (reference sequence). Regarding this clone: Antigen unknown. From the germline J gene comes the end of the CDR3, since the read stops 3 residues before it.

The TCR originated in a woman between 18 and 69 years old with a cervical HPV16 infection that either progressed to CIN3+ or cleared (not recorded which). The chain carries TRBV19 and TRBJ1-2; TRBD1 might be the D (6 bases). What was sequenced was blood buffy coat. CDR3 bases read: TGTGCCAGTAGCTTACAGGGAATCAAAAACATC. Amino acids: CASSLQGIKNI. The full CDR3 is CASSLQGIKNIYTF.